This paragraph covers one T cell receptor beta chain sequence. The antigen is unknown. A second about 7 to 12 cycle PCR used barcoded and J-beta primers. TCRdb re-analysed the 5' RACE reads in MiXCR, keeping a single row per CDR3 protein. Found here are around 1,800,000 distinct CDR3 sequences, roughly two fifths of them singletons; the top ten hold under 25%. This sample was taken from a study of blood T cells in healthy people across ages. Points from the study as a whole: Estimated diversity across one million T cells was deemed an underestimate.

V lost 0 bases and J 4 bases, leaving 17 bases between the germline ends. Germline CDR1 and CDR2: SGDLS and YYNGEE. This CDR3 is built from 16 residues. Peripheral blood from each donor was collected in a volume of about 10 milliliters. What was sequenced was blood. The sequence was obtained from a human donor in good health. The V and J genes are TRBV9 and TRBJ2-7; D remains ambiguous. CDR3 nucleotides: TGTGCCAGCAGCGTAGTCCCCCGGCCATTTTTTTACGAGCAGTACTTC. It codes for CASSVVPRPFFYEQYF.